The rows below give T cell receptor beta chains drawn from one sample of a study of T cells in Graves' hyperthyroidism and ophthalmopathy. TCRdb passed the multiplex PCR reads through MiXCR, listing each CDR3 protein once. The sample shows 200,000 to 300,000 distinct CDR3 sequences, about a sixth of them seen only once. The sequencing input was blood. All receptors come from a woman younger than 30 with Graves' ophthalmopathy. The CDR3 runs from the conserved cysteine through the conserved F or W. Each record gives: clone size, D gene, J gene, V gene, CDR3 DNA, CDR3 protein. A D gene is named only where the DNA matches it firmly. The size field is filled for only some rows; it gives once, few, many or a size class.

clone size: many
D gene: .
J gene: TRBJ2-7
V gene: TRBV7-6
CDR3 DNA: TGTGCCAGCAGCCCTGGGACCGCGAGCTCCTACGAGCAGTACTTC
CDR3 protein: CASSPGTASSYEQYF

clone size: few
D gene: TRBD1
J gene: TRBJ1-2
V gene: TRBV5-8
CDR3 DNA: TGTGCCAGCAGCATTGGCGGACAGGGAATCTATGGCTACACCTTC
CDR3 protein: CASSIGGQGIYGYTF

clone size: many
D gene: .
J gene: TRBJ1-1
V gene: TRBV3-1
CDR3 DNA: TGTGCCAGCAGCCAATCCGGGTCATGGACCATCACTGAAGCTTTCTTT
CDR3 protein: CASSQSGSWTITEAFF

clone size: many
D gene: .
J gene: TRBJ2-7
V gene: TRBV10-2
CDR3 DNA: TGCGCCAGCAGTGAGTTGCCAGTGAACTCCTACGAGCAGTACTTC
CDR3 protein: CASSELPVNSYEQYF

clone size: many
D gene: TRBD2
J gene: TRBJ2-5
V gene: TRBV5-4
CDR3 DNA: TGTGCCAGCAGCGCAAAACTAGCGGGGGAAGAGACCCAGTACTTC
CDR3 protein: CASSAKLAGEETQYF

clone size: many
D gene: .
J gene: TRBJ1-1
V gene: TRBV20-1
CDR3 DNA: TGCAGTGCAGGGGACGGGGCAAGGAACACTGAAGCTTTCTTT
CDR3 protein: CSAGDGARNTEAFF

clone size: many
D gene: TRBD2
J gene: TRBJ2-2
V gene: TRBV11-2
CDR3 DNA: TGTGCCAGCAGCTTAGCTAGCGGGGGCCCGAACACCGGGGAGCTGTTTTTT
CDR3 protein: CASSLASGGPNTGELFF

clone size: many
D gene: .
J gene: TRBJ1-4
V gene: TRBV15
CDR3 DNA: TGTGCCACCAGCAAAATGGGCAAGGCGGAAAAACTGTTTTTT
CDR3 protein: CATSKMGKAEKLFF

clone size: many
D gene: TRBD1
J gene: TRBJ1-5
V gene: TRBV5-1
CDR3 DNA: TGCGCCAGCAGCTTGGGGGACAGGGACCACCAGCCCCAGCATTTT
CDR3 protein: CASSLGDRDHQPQHF

clone size: .
D gene: .
J gene: TRBJ1-1
V gene: TRBV20-1
CDR3 DNA: TGCAGTGCTAGAGATCGAATTAGGACGGGGGTAAACACTGAAGCTTTCTTT
CDR3 protein: CSARDRIRTGVNTEAFF

clone size: many
D gene: TRBD2
J gene: TRBJ2-3
V gene: TRBV27
CDR3 DNA: TGTGCCAGCAGACACCGACTAGCGGGAGGGGATACGCAGTATTTT
CDR3 protein: CASRHRLAGGDTQYF